The 32 T cell receptor beta chains presented below share a single source sample, sequenced in a study of CD8+ T cells in alopecia areata. Treatment of the sample: oral pan-JAK inhibitor, 5-10 mg twice daily. Reverse transcribed after extraction, RNA yielded cDNA as the sequencing template. The data were produced by immunoSEQ multiplex PCR, yet TCRdb's version contains in-frame clones alone and is incomplete. The sample gives 100,000 to 150,000 clones, less than 75% of which show up once; just under 30% is in the top ten. Sequences were derived from CD8+ T cells sorted from blood, sampled at week 4, from a patient treated with tofacitinib. Source of these receptors: a human donor with alopecia areata.

The gene calls are TRBV12-5 and TRBJ2-7; D is ambiguous. The CDR3 consists of 11 residues. Germline V gives CDR1 LGHNT, CDR2 FRNRAP. Trimming cost V 5 bases and J 4 bases, with 6 bases left between them. The CDR3 DNA reads TGTGCTAGTGGTCCCGATTACGAGCAGTACTTC. Protein product: CASGPDYEQYF.

V gene TRBV6-5 combines with J gene TRBJ2-7; TRBD1 aligns across 8 bases. J was trimmed by 5 bases and V by 6 bases; bases with no gene match: 3. CDR3 length equals 12 residues. The germline CDR1 and CDR2 sequences are MNHEY and SVGAGI. The CDR3 DNA sequence: TGTGCCAGCAGCCAGGGGGCCGACGAGCAGTACTTC. Residues: CASSQGADEQYF.

This clone has only one observation. The chain has TRBV9 and TRBJ2-5; D remains ambiguous. The CDR3 spans 13 residues. Germline V gene data show CDR1 as SGDLS and CDR2 as YYNGEE. The V end was cut by 5 bases, the J end by 4 bases, with 12 bases between. The CDR3: CASSDFLGETQYF. The CDR3 DNA sequence: TGTGCCAGCAGTGATTTCCTGGGAGAGACCCAGTACTTC.

The chain has TRBV29-1 and TRBJ1-2; D ambiguous. Trimming took off 0 bases at V and 7 bases at J, with 6 bases between the two ends. Germline V gives CDR1 SQVTM, CDR2 ANQGSEA. CDR3 length equals 11 residues. The CDR3 DNA reads as TGCAGCGTTGAAGACCGCGGTGGCTACACCTTC. Amino acids: CSVEDRGGYTF.

This chain connects TRBV2 to TRBJ2-1; TRBD2 aligns across 7 bases. Germline CDR1 is SNHLY and CDR2 is FYNNEI. The V gene end was trimmed by 1 base and the J gene end by 4 bases; junction bases not matched to a gene: 7. This CDR3 comprises 16 residues. The CDR3 nucleotides read TGTGCCAGCAGTGAAGGCCGGCTAGCGGAGTACAATGAGCAGTTCTTC. The encoded protein is CASSEGRLAEYNEQFF.

The chain combines TRBV7-9 with TRBJ2-5; 8 nucleotides match TRBD2. Germline lookup yields CDR1 SEHNR and CDR2 FQNEAQ (reference sequence). This CDR3 is built from 16 residues. The V gene end was trimmed by 4 bases and the J gene end by 0 bases; junction bases not matched to a gene: 7. CDR3 protein: CASSSFVAGYQETQYF. The CDR3 coding sequence is TGTGCCAGCAGCTCCTTTGTAGCGGGGTACCAAGAGACCCAGTACTTC. The entire variable domain, with the rest obtained from reference TRBV7-9 and TRBJ2-5, is as follows: DTGVSQNPRHKITKRGQNVTFRCDPISEHNRLYWYRQTLGQGPEFLTYFQNEAQLEKSRLLSDRFSAERPKGSFSTLEIQRTEQGDSAMYLCASSSFVAGYQETQYFGPGTRLLVL.

V and J are TRBV15 and TRBJ2-2; no firm D call. CDR3 length equals 16 residues. CDR1 LNHNV and CDR2 YYDKDF come from the germline V gene (reference sequence). V was trimmed by 0 bases and J by 4 bases, leaving 12 bases between them. CDR3 loop: CATSRDEWHLTGELFF. CDR3 nucleotide sequence: TGTGCCACCAGCAGAGATGAGTGGCACCTCACCGGGGAGCTGTTTTTT.

V is TRBV7-9 and J is TRBJ2-3, with 10 bases matching TRBD2. With V trimmed by 2 bases and J by 6 bases, 11 bases remained unmatched. CDR1 is SEHNR and CDR2 is FQNEAQ in the germline V gene (reference sequence). This CDR3 region has 17 residues. In nucleotides, the CDR3 is TGTGCCAGCAGCTTACTAGCGGGGGAGCCCCCACGGGATACGCAGTATTTT. Its translation is CASSLLAGEPPRDTQYF.

The V and J genes are TRBV10-3 and TRBJ1-1; maybe TRBD1 (6 bases). The germline V and J ends were trimmed by 3 bases and 2 bases, with 10 bases remaining between them. This CDR3 is 14 amino acids long. Germline V gene lookup returns CDR1 ENHRY and CDR2 SYGVKD. CDR3 coding DNA: TGTGCCATCAGTGATGTGGACAGCAACACTGAAGCTTTCTTT. It is translated as CAISDVDSNTEAFF.

The genes are TRBV30 and TRBJ1-1; D is unclear. V was trimmed by 0 bases and J by 5 bases, leaving 4 bases between them. CDR1 is GTSNPN, CDR2 SVGIG, per germline (reference sequence). This CDR3 is 11 amino acids long. This chain's CDR3 is CAWSVHTEAFF. In DNA, the CDR3 is TGTGCCTGGAGTGTACATACTGAAGCTTTCTTT.

The rearrangement uses TRBV30 and TRBJ2-7; D is possibly TRBD1 or TRBD2 (5 bases each). V was trimmed by 1 base and J by 5 bases, leaving 12 bases between them. CDR1 GTSNPN and CDR2 SVGIG come from the germline V gene (reference sequence). This CDR3 spans 13 amino acids. DNA of the CDR3: TGTGCCTGGAGTGGGCCCGGGGCGAACGAGCAGTACTTC. Its protein is CAWSGPGANEQYF.

The table lists this clone with a count of one. The chain joins TRBV30 to TRBJ2-7; TRBD1 might be the D (6 bases). CDR3 length equals 13 residues. Germline-derived CDR1 and CDR2 are GTSNPN and SVGIG (reference sequence). The V and J ends lost 2 bases and 5 bases respectively, with 13 bases between them. The CDR3 region is CAWSTTGYHEQYF. CDR3 bases: TGTGCCTGGAGTACCACAGGGTACCACGAGCAGTACTTC.

The J gene is TRBJ1-2, the V gene TRBV5-1, with D tentatively TRBD1 (5 bases). This CDR3 comprises 16 residues. Deletions cut 1 base from V and 0 bases from J, with 13 bases between. The germline V gene has CDR1 SGHRS and CDR2 YFSETQ. The CDR3 loop is CASSLSMDTSNYGYTF. The CDR3 DNA sequence: TGCGCCAGCAGCTTGTCCATGGACACCTCTAACTATGGCTACACCTTC.

This chain links TRBV27 with TRBJ2-7, with D maybe TRBD1 (6 bases). Germline CDR1 reads MNHEY; CDR2 reads SMNVEV (reference sequence). Trimming cost V 4 bases and J 9 bases, with 22 bases left between them. The length of the CDR3 is 15 residues. CDR3 coding DNA: TGTGCCAGCAGTTCAACAGGGACCAGATTCGTAGGGCAGTACTTC. Protein: CASSSTGTRFVGQYF.

The chain is built from TRBV30 and TRBJ2-2; no reliable D call. The ends were cut back, 3 bases at V and 4 bases at J, with 12 bases in the middle. This CDR3 is built from 14 residues. CDR1 GTSNPN and CDR2 SVGIG come from the germline V gene (reference sequence). In DNA, the CDR3 is TGTGCCTGGAGCGGGCCCACCCCCACCGGGGAGCTGTTTTTT. This codes for CAWSGPTPTGELFF.

This chain links TRBV28 with TRBJ1-1; possibly TRBD1 for D (5 bases). Trimming removed 6 bases from V and 0 bases from J, with 17 bases in between. CDR3 length: 16 residues. Germline lookup yields CDR1 MDHEN and CDR2 SYDVKM. CDR3 DNA sequence: TGTGCCAGCAGAACCGGGACGGACCGAATGAACACTGAAGCTTTCTTT. It translates to CASRTGTDRMNTEAFF.

This clone has only one observation. This sequence joins TRBV7-9 and TRBJ2-7, with D possibly being TRBD1 or TRBD2 (5 bases each). Germline V gene data show CDR1 as SEHNR and CDR2 as FQNEAQ (reference sequence). The CDR3 covers 15 residues. V was trimmed by 6 bases and J by 2 bases, leaving 17 bases between them. Here the CDR3 reads CASSPPGPTAYEQYF. CDR3 nucleotides: TGTGCCAGCAGTCCACCGGGACCGACTGCCTACGAGCAGTACTTC.

The gene calls are TRBV29-1 and TRBJ2-7; D ambiguous. The CDR3 has 12 residues. V was trimmed by 0 bases and J by 2 bases, leaving 5 bases between them. Germline V lookup: CDR1 SQVTM, CDR2 ANQGSEA. CDR3 loop: CSVEDSAYEQYF. DNA of the CDR3: TGCAGCGTTGAAGATAGTGCCTACGAGCAGTACTTC.

The rearrangement joins TRBV2 to TRBJ2-1; D is perhaps TRBD1 or TRBD2 (5 bases each). CDR3 size: 14 residues. Germline assignment: CDR1 SNHLY and CDR2 FYNNEI. Trimming took 8 bases from V and 8 from J, leaving 19 bases between them. In DNA, the CDR3 is TGTGCCAGCTCTTGGTTGGGGGTACGCGATGAGCAGTTCTTC. Its translation: CASSWLGVRDEQFF. Variable domain in full (rest from reference TRBV2 and TRBJ2-1): EPEVTQTPSHQVTQMGQEVILRCVPISNHLYFYWYRQILGQKVEFLVSFYNNEISEKSEIFDDQFSVERPDGSNFTLKIRSTKLEDSAMYFCASSWLGVRDEQFFGPGTRLTVL.

This chain uses TRBV30 with TRBJ2-3; D remains unclear. Deletions cut 5 bases from V and 5 bases from J, with 23 bases between. The CDR3 runs 16 residues. In germline, CDR1 is GTSNPN, CDR2 SVGIG (reference sequence). The CDR3 loop reads CAWGPGPRAPQDTQYF. The CDR3 DNA reads TGTGCCTGGGGACCAGGCCCCCGGGCCCCACAAGATACGCAGTATTTT.

This clone was detected a few times. The V gene is TRBV5-5, the J gene TRBJ2-5; perhaps TRBD1 as D (5 bases). The CDR3 is 14 amino acids. Per the germline V gene, CDR1 is SGHKS and CDR2 is YYEKEE (reference sequence). Trimming removed 4 bases at V and 2 bases at J, with 12 bases between. CDR3 sequence reads: CASSLDSLQETQYF. CDR3 bases: TGTGCCAGCAGCCTAGACAGTCTACAAGAGACCCAGTACTTC.

The chain employs TRBV7-9 and TRBJ2-1; 11 bases fit TRBD1. This CDR3 contains 15 residues. Per the germline V gene, CDR1 is SEHNR and CDR2 is FQNEAQ (reference sequence). After removal of 6 bases from V and 8 bases from J, the junction contained 9 bases not matched to a gene. CDR3 protein: CASRPPRTGGHEQFF. CDR3 coding DNA: TGTGCCAGCAGGCCCCCGAGGACAGGGGGCCATGAGCAGTTCTTC.

Comments on this clone: Other DNA sequences from this sample encode an identical CDR3 as well. The genes are TRBV30 and TRBJ2-1, with D perhaps given as TRBD1 or TRBD2 (6 bases each). This CDR3 spans 11 amino acids. V dropped 3 bases and J dropped 9 bases, with 9 bases sitting between them. CDR1 is GTSNPN, CDR2 SVGIG, per germline (reference sequence). The CDR3 bases are TGTGCCTGGAGCGGGGGCGGTGAGCAGTTCTTC. Encoded protein: CAWSGGGEQFF.

The rearrangement links TRBV19 to TRBJ2-7; D is ambiguous. The CDR3 loop spans 11 amino acids. The ends were cut back, 4 bases at V and 3 bases at J, with 4 bases in the middle. Germline CDR1 reads LNHDA; CDR2 reads SQIVND (reference sequence). As DNA, the CDR3 is TGTGCCAGTAGTACCAACTACGAGCAGTACTTC. Its protein is CASSTNYEQYF. Looking up the rest from reference TRBV19 and TRBJ2-7 gives the full variable domain: DGGITQSPKYLFRKEGQNVTLSCEQNLNHDAMYWYRQDPGQGLRLIYYSQIVNDFQKGDIAEGYSVSREKKESFPLTVTSAQKNPTAFYLCASSTNYEQYFGPGTRLTVT.

The V and J genes are TRBV7-9 and TRBJ1-2; D call uncertain. The germline V and J ends were trimmed by 8 bases and 0 bases, with 13 bases remaining between them. Germline V gives CDR1 SEHNR, CDR2 FQNEAQ (reference sequence). This CDR3 has 14 amino acids. The CDR3 DNA follows: TGTGCCAGCCATGAGAGAGAAACTAACTATGGCTACACCTTC. This gives the protein CASHERETNYGYTF.

V usage is TRBV7-9 and J usage is TRBJ1-2; tentatively, D is TRBD1 (6 bases). CDR3 length: 16 amino acids. Germline V gene data show CDR1 as SEHNR and CDR2 as FQNEAQ (reference sequence). V was trimmed by 5 bases and J by 0 bases, leaving 16 bases between them. CDR3 in DNA: TGTGCCAGCAGCACCCATGGGGGCCCAGCTAACTATGGCTACACCTTC. Translation: CASSTHGGPANYGYTF.

The chain is built from TRBV6-5 and TRBJ2-5, with TRBD1 matching 7 bases. The CDR3 length is 14 residues. Germline CDR1 MNHEY, CDR2 SVGAGI. V trimming: 6 bases; J trimming: 2 bases; junction bases outside the gene matches: 6. The CDR3 reads CASSPGQRQETQYF. The DNA of the CDR3 is TGTGCCAGCAGCCCGGGACAGCGACAAGAGACCCAGTACTTC.

This clone was recorded a few times. This sequence joins TRBV29-1 and TRBJ2-7; TRBD1 agrees at 7 bases. Germline V gene data show CDR1 as SQVTM and CDR2 as ANQGSEA. V trimming: 3 bases; J trimming: 3 bases; junction bases outside the gene matches: 5. The CDR3 loop spans 13 amino acids. The DNA of the CDR3 is TGCAGCGTTGAGCAAGGACAGGACTACGAGCAGTACTTC. Amino acid sequence: CSVEQGQDYEQYF.

This rearrangement joins TRBV30 to TRBJ2-2; no reliable D call. CDR3 length: 14 amino acids. The germline V gene has CDR1 GTSNPN and CDR2 SVGIG (reference sequence). V was clipped by 7 bases and J by 2 bases, with 14 bases between them. CDR3 coding DNA: TGTGCCTCGTCCAGTCCCGACAACACCGGGGAGCTGTTTTTT. It yields the protein CASSSPDNTGELFF.

This chain links TRBV5-6 with TRBJ1-1; D may be TRBD1 (5 bases). The CDR3 is made up of 15 amino acids. The germline V gene has CDR1 SGHDT and CDR2 YYEEEE. The V and J ends lost 0 bases and 4 bases respectively, with 13 bases between them. CDR3 DNA: TGTGCCAGCAGCTTGGGCGGGGGAAGTCTCACTGAAGCTTTCTTT. Translating gives CASSLGGGSLTEAFF.

The gene calls are TRBV2 and TRBJ2-5; D might be TRBD2 (7 bases). V was shortened by 1 base and J by 0 bases, with 9 bases between the two germline ends. Per germline, CDR1 SNHLY and CDR2 FYNNEI. The CDR3 is made up of 15 amino acids. CDR3 in amino acids: CASSEEGGYQETQYF. CDR3 coding DNA: TGTGCCAGCAGTGAAGAGGGGGGGTACCAAGAGACCCAGTACTTC.

The V gene is TRBV4-1, the J gene TRBJ2-7; TRBD1 agrees at 7 bases. The length of the CDR3 is 15 residues. In germline, CDR1 is MGHRA, CDR2 YSYEKL. V gave up 0 bases and J gave up 3 bases; unmatched junction bases: 5. CDR3 amino acids: CASSQDPAGGYEQYF. The CDR3 DNA sequence: TGCGCCAGCAGCCAAGACCCGGCAGGGGGCTACGAGCAGTACTTC.